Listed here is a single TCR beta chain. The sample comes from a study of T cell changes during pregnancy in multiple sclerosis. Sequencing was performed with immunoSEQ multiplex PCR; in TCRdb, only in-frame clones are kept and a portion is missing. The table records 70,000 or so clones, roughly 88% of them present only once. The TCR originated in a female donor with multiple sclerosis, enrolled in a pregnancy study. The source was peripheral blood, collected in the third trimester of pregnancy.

The CDR3, as DNA: TGCGCCAGCAGCCAAGGAACCACGGTACCGAACACCGGGGAGCTGTTTTTT. This encodes CASSQGTTVPNTGELFF. The chain carries TRBV4-1 and TRBJ2-2; no clear D gene. The CDR3 runs to 17 residues. V shed 1 base and J shed 0 bases, with 12 bases lying between them. Germline V gene sequence: CDR1 MGHRA, CDR2 YSYEKL.